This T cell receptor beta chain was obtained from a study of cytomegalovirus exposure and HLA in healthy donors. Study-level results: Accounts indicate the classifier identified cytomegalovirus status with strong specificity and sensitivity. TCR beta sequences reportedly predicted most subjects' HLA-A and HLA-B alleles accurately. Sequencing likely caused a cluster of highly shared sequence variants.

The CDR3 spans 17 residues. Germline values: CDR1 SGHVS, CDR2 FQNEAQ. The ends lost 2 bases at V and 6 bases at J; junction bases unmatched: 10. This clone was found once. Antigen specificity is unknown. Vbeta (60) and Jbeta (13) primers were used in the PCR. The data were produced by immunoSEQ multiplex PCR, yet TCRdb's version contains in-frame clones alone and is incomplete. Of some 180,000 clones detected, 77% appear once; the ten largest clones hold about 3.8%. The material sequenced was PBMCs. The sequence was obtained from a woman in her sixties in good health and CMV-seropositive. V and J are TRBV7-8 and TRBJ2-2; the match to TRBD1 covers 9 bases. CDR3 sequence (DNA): TGTGCCAGCAGCTTATGGCCGAGGACAGGGGAGGCCGGGGAGCTGTTTTTT. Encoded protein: CASSLWPRTGEAGELFF. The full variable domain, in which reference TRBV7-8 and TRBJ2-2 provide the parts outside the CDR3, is GAGVSQSPRYKVAKRGQDVALRCDPISGHVSLFWYQQALGQGPEFLTYFQNEAQLDKSGLPSDRFFAERPEGSVSTLKIQRTQQEDSAVYLCASSLWPRTGEAGELFFGEGSRLTVL.